Listed below are T cell receptor beta chains from one sample, sequenced in a study of somatic mutations in cytotoxic T cells in rheumatoid arthritis. Assay: immunoSEQ multiplex PCR; the TCRdb copy retains only in-frame clones and omits some. Of 15,000 to 20,000 clones in the sample, approximately 80% were seen once. The source material was CD8+ T cells sorted from blood. All receptors derive from an adult with rheumatoid arthritis. The CDR3 runs from the conserved cysteine through the conserved F or W. The order of the fields is V gene, clone size, D gene, J gene, CDR3 DNA, CDR3 protein. A D gene is named only where the DNA matches it firmly. Size is stated for part of the rows, as once, few or many counts, or as a class when the clone is expanded.

>TRBV9|NA|TRBD2|TRBJ2-1
TGTGCCGGCGAGCGGGGGGACGACAATGAGCAGTTCTTC
CAGERGDDNEQFF
>TRBV7-9|NA|NA|TRBJ1-5
TGTGCCAGCAGCCTGGGGGGGCAAGGTCAGCCCCAGCATTTT
CASSLGGQGQPQHF
>TRBV6-4|few|NA|TRBJ1-1
TGTGCCAGCAGTGAGGGGGAGAAGGCTGAAGCTTTCTTT
CASSEGEKAEAFF
>TRBV9|NA|TRBD2|TRBJ2-3
TGTGCCAGCAGCGTATCGCCTAGCGGCAGCACAGATACGCAGTATTTT
CASSVSPSGSTDTQYF
>TRBV5-6|few|TRBD2|TRBJ2-1
TGTGCCAGCAGCCCTGGGACTAGCGGTGAGCTCTTCTTC
CASSPGTSGELFF
>TRBV10-3|NA|NA|TRBJ2-7
TGTGCCATCAGTGCTCAGGGACGGGACGAGCAGTACTTC
CAISAQGRDEQYF
>TRBV6-1|few|NA|TRBJ1-3
TGTGCCACCAGTGGAAACACCATATATTTT
CATSGNTIYF
>TRBV11-2|NA|NA|TRBJ1-1
TGTACCAGCAGCTTTAAGCCCATTTGGGGGCAGAACACTGAAGCTTTCTTT
CTSSFKPIWGQNTEAFF
>TRBV9|NA|TRBD2|TRBJ2-1
TGTGCCAGCAGCGCTCAGCCGGGACTAACCTACAATGAGCAGTTCTTC
CASSAQPGLTYNEQFF
>TRBV18|NA|NA|TRBJ2-2
TGTGCCAGCTCACCACAGGACTCACCCACCGGGGAGCTGTTTTTT
CASSPQDSPTGELFF
>TRBV9|once|NA|TRBJ1-3
TGTGCCAGCAGCCCACGGCCCGACAGGACTAGCTCTGGAAACACCATATATTTT
CASSPRPDRTSSGNTIYF
>TRBV10-2|NA|TRBD2|TRBJ2-2
TGCGCCAGCAGTCTTAGCGGGGGGGCCGGGGAGCTGTTTTTT
CASSLSGGAGELFF
>TRBV9|few|TRBD1|TRBJ2-7
TGTGCCAGCAGCGTAGGACAGGGGACGACCTACGAGCAGTACTTC
CASSVGQGTTYEQYF
>TRBV9|NA|TRBD2|TRBJ2-1
TGTGCCAGCAGCGTGGGGGGGACCGGCAATGAGCAGTTCTTC
CASSVGGTGNEQFF
>TRBV9|NA|NA|TRBJ1-2
TGTGCCAGCAGCGTAGGGCCCTATGGCTACACCTTC
CASSVGPYGYTF
>TRBV6-1|once|NA|TRBJ1-2
TGTGCCAGCAGTGACCCAGGGCCCCGCAACTATGGCTACACCTTC
CASSDPGPRNYGYTF
>TRBV5-4|NA|TRBD1|TRBJ2-1
TGTGCCAGCAGCTTGGGATGGGACAGGGAGGGTATCAATGAGCAGTTCTTC
CASSLGWDREGINEQFF
>TRBV7-3|NA|TRBD2|TRBJ2-3
TGTGCCAGCAGCTTACGGGGGGGCCCCCCAGATACGCAGTATTTT
CASSLRGGPPDTQYF
>TRBV5-5|NA|NA|TRBJ1-1
TGTGCCAGCAGCTTTCGGACACTTATGAACACTGAAGCTTTCTTT
CASSFRTLMNTEAFF
>TRBV11-2|NA|NA|TRBJ2-1
TGTGCCAGCAGCTTATGGTTCGGGTACAATGAGCAGTTCTTC
CASSLWFGYNEQFF
>TRBV7-9|few|NA|TRBJ2-7
TGTGCCAGCAGCTTGGTCTCCTACGAGCAGTACTTC
CASSLVSYEQYF
>TRBV6-5|NA|TRBD1|TRBJ1-1
TGTGCCAGCAGCACAGGGGCAAACACTGAAGCTTTCTTT
CASSTGANTEAFF
>TRBV29-1|NA|NA|TRBJ1-2
TGCAGCGTGGAAAACCGTTATGGCTACACCTTC
CSVENRYGYTF
>TRBV7-9|NA|NA|TRBJ1-2
TGTGCCAGCAGCTTAGTTGGGTCAGCTGGTTCAAGCTCTGGCTACACCTTC
CASSLVGSAGSSSGYTF
>TRBV5-1|NA|NA|TRBJ2-7
TGCGCCAGCAGCTTGAACCAGGGCCACGAGCAGTACTTC
CASSLNQGHEQYF
>TRBV6-5|NA|TRBD2|TRBJ2-3
TGTGCCAGCAGTTTCGGACTAGCGGGGGGGATAGATACGCAGTATTTT
CASSFGLAGGIDTQYF
>TRBV7-6|few|TRBD2|TRBJ2-2
TGTGCCAGCAGCGTGAGCGGGGGGGCTTACACCGGGGAGCTGTTTTTT
CASSVSGGAYTGELFF
>TRBV6-1|NA|TRBD2|TRBJ2-3
TGTGCCAGCAGTGAATTCGGGGGGGCCTCAGATACGCAGTATTTT
CASSEFGGASDTQYF
>TRBV12-5|NA|TRBD2|TRBJ2-2
TGTGCTAGTGGTCCGGGAGGGTCAACCGGCGGGGAGCTGTTTTTT
CASGPGGSTGGELFF
>TRBV6-5|NA|TRBD2|TRBJ2-3
TGTGCCAGTAACCGCCCGGGACTAGCGGGGGAGTATTTT
CASNRPGLAGEYF
>TRBV5-1|once|NA|TRBJ1-5
TGCGCCAGCAGCTTGGAAGGGGGGCTAAATCAGCCCCAGCATTTT
CASSLEGGLNQPQHF
>TRBV11-2|NA|TRBD1|TRBJ2-1
TGTGCCAGCAGCCCCCGGACAGGGGTAAGGGATGAGCAGTTCTTC
CASSPRTGVRDEQFF
>TRBV2|few|NA|TRBJ1-6
TGTGCCAGCAGGGGGTGGGTAGCCCTCCACTTT
CASRGWVALHF
>TRBV9|NA|NA|TRBJ1-2
TGTGCCAGCGGGAACCCTCGGGGGGCCTATGGCTACACCTTC
CASGNPRGAYGYTF
>TRBV6-1|NA|TRBD1|TRBJ2-7
TGTGCCAGCATTGGGACAGGGCTTGCCTACGAGCAGTACTTC
CASIGTGLAYEQYF
>TRBV7-9|NA|NA|TRBJ2-6
TGTGCCAGCATAACGGGGGCTGGGGCCAACGTCCTGACTTTC
CASITGAGANVLTF
>TRBV19|once|NA|TRBJ1-5
TGTGCCAGTAAAGTTTGGGGGGACCAGCCCCAGCATTTT
CASKVWGDQPQHF
>TRBV19|few|NA|TRBJ2-7
TGTGCCAGTAGTATATCCGGGGCAGGCGGAGGTAATTTTGTCTTC
CASSISGAGGGNFVF
>TRBV4-1|NA|NA|TRBJ2-7
TGTGCCAGCAGCCAGAACAGTGAGGCGTCCGAGCAGTACTTC
CASSQNSEASEQYF